Included here is one TCR beta chain sequence, with context. The antigen remains unidentified. This specimen belongs to a study of beta chain features in type 1 diabetes. Since all of the isolated RNA was reverse transcribed, expressed TCRB transcripts were what got sequenced. The method was immunoSEQ multiplex PCR; TCRdb's version includes in-frame clones alone and lacks a portion of them. The profile shows about 370,000 clones, around 9.6% of them singletons. Looked up from germline, CDR1 is SEHNR and CDR2 is FQNEAQ (reference sequence). The V and J ends lost 2 bases and 0 bases respectively, with 22 bases between them. This CDR3 comprises 19 residues. Findings of the study overall: TCRB CDR3s were moderately but significantly shorter in Type 1 diabetes patients in all four CD4+ subsets.

This receptor was identified in a man aged 25-45 years with type 1 diabetes. The rearrangement uses TRBV7-9 and TRBJ1-1, with D perhaps matching TRBD1 (5 bases). The sequenced sample consisted of central memory CD4+ T cells from blood. For the CDR3, the DNA is TGTGCCAGCAGCTTATCACCCGGGACGCGCCTACTTATGAACACTGAAGCTTTCTTT. Residues: CASSLSPGTRLLMNTEAFF.